What follows describes a single T cell receptor beta chain. Profiling relied on immunoSEQ multiplex PCR, and the TCRdb table lists in-frame clones only, not all of them. The data contain some 79,000 clones, roughly 87% of them singletons. The data derive from a study of control samples from healthy donors and cancer patients. The sequenced sample was blood. The origin of this receptor is a woman between 45 and 60 years old in good health.

The CDR3 region is CASSLVGRSEKLFF. The CDR3 DNA reads TGTGCCAGCAGCTTAGTAGGCAGATCCGAAAAACTGTTTTTT. This chain connects TRBV7-8 to TRBJ1-4; D is undetermined. V was cut by 1 base and J by 8 bases, with 11 bases left in between. Germline CDR1 reads SGHVS; CDR2 reads FQNEAQ. This CDR3 comprises 14 residues.